The present T cell receptor (beta chain) was sequenced within a study of blood T cell repertoires in COVID-19. Study in general: The study drew acute and convalescent COVID-19 samples from the United States, Italy and Spain.

With V trimmed by 5 bases and J by 6 bases, 8 bases remained unmatched. Per germline, CDR1 MNHEY and CDR2 SVGAGI. The CDR3 consists of 14 residues. Sequencing used immunoSEQ multiplex PCR; TCRdb keeps in-frame clones, though not all of them. The sample includes 250,000 to 350,000 clones, nearly 90% of them seen just once. The source material was PBMCs or T cells enriched from blood (not recorded which). The receptor's source is a woman aged 30 to 39 who had recovered from COVID-19. V gene TRBV6-5 combines with J gene TRBJ1-1; the match to TRBD1 covers 8 bases. The CDR3 region is CASSPGTGWSEAFF. CDR3 in DNA: TGTGCCAGCAGTCCCGGGACAGGTTGGTCTGAAGCTTTCTTT.